The clone carrying this TCR beta chain was seen a handful of times. As yet, its antigen is unknown. The CDR3 loop spans 15 amino acids. The V gene lost 4 bases and the J gene lost 1 base, with 9 bases spanning the gap. Germline V gene lookup returns CDR1 SGHRS and CDR2 YFSETQ. Populations obtained by sorting all exceeded 95% purity. What was sequenced were expressed TCRB transcripts, since all of the isolated RNA had been reverse transcribed. TCRdb's copy holds only in-frame clones and misses some; the assay was immunoSEQ multiplex PCR. Of about 320,000 clones listed, 14% are singletons. The data originate from a study of beta chain features in type 1 diabetes. General study points: cDNA-based sequencing might over-represent cells highly expressing TCR.

The origin of this receptor is a man under 40 in good health. The chain uses TRBV5-1 and TRBJ1-6; unclear D gene. Input material: central memory CD4+ T cells from blood. CDR3 bases: TGCGCCAGCAGCCGAGCTGGGTCCTATAATTCACCCCTCCACTTT. It is translated as CASSRAGSYNSPLHF.